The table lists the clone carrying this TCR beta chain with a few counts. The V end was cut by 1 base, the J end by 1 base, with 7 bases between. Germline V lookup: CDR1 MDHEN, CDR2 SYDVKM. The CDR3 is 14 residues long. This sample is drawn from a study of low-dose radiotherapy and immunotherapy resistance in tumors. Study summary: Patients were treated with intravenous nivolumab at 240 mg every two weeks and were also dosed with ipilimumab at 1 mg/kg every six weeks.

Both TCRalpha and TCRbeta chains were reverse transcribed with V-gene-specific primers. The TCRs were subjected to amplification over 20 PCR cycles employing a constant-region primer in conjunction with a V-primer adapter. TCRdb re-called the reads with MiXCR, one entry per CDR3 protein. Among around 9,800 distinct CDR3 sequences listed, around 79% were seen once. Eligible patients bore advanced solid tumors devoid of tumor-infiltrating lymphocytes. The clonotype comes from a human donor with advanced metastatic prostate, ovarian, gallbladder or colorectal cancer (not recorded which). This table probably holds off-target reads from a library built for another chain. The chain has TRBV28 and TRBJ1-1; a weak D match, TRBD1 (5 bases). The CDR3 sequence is CASSLLRGNTEAFF. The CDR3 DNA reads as TGTGCCAGCAGTTTATTAAGGGGGAACACTGAAGCTTTCTTT.